The 5 T cell receptor beta chains presented below share a single source sample, sequenced in a study of human T cells and chemical hapten exposure. The time point was: healthy volunteer bleed at 6 weeks. Before extraction, the whole blood was not fractionated, and total RNA was taken from it. TCRdb fed the RACE reads into MiXCR, producing one record per CDR3 protein. The data show fewer than 85,000 distinct CDR3 sequences, around 9.4% seen once. Sequenced sample: whole blood. All receptors derive from a female donor in good health. Some clones in this sample may be carry-over from other donors' samples.

This clonotype was recorded at least ten times. The J gene is TRBJ1-1, the V gene TRBV10-3; no clear D. Germline lookup yields CDR1 ENHRY and CDR2 SYGVKD. The CDR3 sequence is 14 residues long. V was trimmed by 2 bases and J by 2 bases, leaving 9 bases between them. The CDR3 loop reads CAISEDKGNTEAFF. The DNA of the CDR3 is TGTGCCATCAGTGAGGATAAGGGAAACACTGAAGCTTTCTTT.

This clonotype was recorded a few times. The J gene is TRBJ2-3, the V gene TRBV2, with 13 bases fitting TRBD2. The CDR3 loop spans 14 amino acids. The germline CDR1 and CDR2 sequences are SNHLY and FYNNEI. V lost 9 bases to trimming and J lost 3 bases; unmatched junction nucleotides: 3. The CDR3 here is CARTSGGRTDTQYF. Written as DNA, the CDR3 is TGTGCCAGGACTAGCGGGGGGAGGACAGATACGCAGTATTTT.

This clonotype was seen at least ten times. This chain connects TRBV20-1 to TRBJ1-5; 7 bases fit TRBD1. V lost 3 bases, J lost 7 bases, and 12 bases stayed unmatched. Germline CDR1 reads DFQATT; CDR2 reads SNEGSKA (reference sequence). CDR3 length equals 15 residues. CDR3 region: CSARGQLGSGQPQHF. CDR3 DNA sequence: TGCAGTGCTAGGGGACAGCTGGGGAGTGGGCAGCCCCAGCATTTT.

At least ten counts were recorded for this clonotype. The V and J genes are TRBV9 and TRBJ1-5; D gene ambiguous. The V gene lost 0 bases and the J gene lost 4 bases, with 11 bases spanning the gap. This CDR3 is built from 15 residues. In germline, CDR1 is SGDLS, CDR2 YYNGEE. The CDR3 region has the DNA TGTGCCAGCAGCGTAGAGGGTGCGTTAAATCAGCCCCAGCATTTT. Protein sequence: CASSVEGALNQPQHF.

This clonotype was recorded many times. J is TRBJ2-1 and V is TRBV19; 8 bases align to TRBD2. Germline CDR1 and CDR2: LNHDA and SQIVND (reference sequence). This CDR3 comprises 15 residues. J lost 7 bases, V lost 6 bases, and 11 bases had no gene match. As DNA, the CDR3 is TGTGCCAGTAGCCCGGCGGCGGGGGGTGGGAATGAGCAGTTCTTC. Its translation is CASSPAAGGGNEQFF.